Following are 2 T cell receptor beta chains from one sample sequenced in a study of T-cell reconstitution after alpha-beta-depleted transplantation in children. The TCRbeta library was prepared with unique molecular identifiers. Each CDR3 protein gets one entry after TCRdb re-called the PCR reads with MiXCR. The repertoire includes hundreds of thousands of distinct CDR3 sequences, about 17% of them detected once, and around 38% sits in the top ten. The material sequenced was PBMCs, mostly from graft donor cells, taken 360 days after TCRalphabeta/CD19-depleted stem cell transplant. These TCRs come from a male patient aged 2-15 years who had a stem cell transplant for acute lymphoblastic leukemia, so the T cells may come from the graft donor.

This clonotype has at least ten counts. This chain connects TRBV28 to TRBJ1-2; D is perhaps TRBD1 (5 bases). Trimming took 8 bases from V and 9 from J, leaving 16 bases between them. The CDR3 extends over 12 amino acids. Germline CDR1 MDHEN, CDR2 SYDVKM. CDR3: CASSSRGRRYTF. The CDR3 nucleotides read TGTGCCAGCTCCAGCCGGGGCAGGCGCTACACCTTC.

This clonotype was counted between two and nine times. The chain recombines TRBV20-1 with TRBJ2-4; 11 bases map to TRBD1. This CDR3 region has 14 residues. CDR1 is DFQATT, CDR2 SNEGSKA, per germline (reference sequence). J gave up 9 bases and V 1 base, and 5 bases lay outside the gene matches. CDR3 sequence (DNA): TGCAGTGCTAGAGTGCCGGGACAGGGGGTCATTCAGTACTTC. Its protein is CSARVPGQGVIQYF.